The clone carrying this T cell receptor beta chain appeared a few times. Its specificity is unknown. The sample originates from a study of response to subunit inactivated influenza vaccine. Regarding the study as a whole: It was the authors' suggestion that each seasonal influenza vaccination recruits few new T cells.

TCRdb processed the RT-PCR reads anew with MiXCR; each CDR3 protein has one entry. The table lists about 530,000 distinct CDR3 sequences, approximately 10% of them singletons. The clonotype comes from a middle-aged man who received an inactivated influenza vaccine. This specimen consisted of PBMCs from blood, obtained on the day of vaccination.

CDR3: CASSLGWTTRAWYF. The DNA for the CDR3 is TGCGCCAGCAGCTTGGGTTGGACTACCCGAGCTTGGTACTTC. The rearrangement joins TRBV5-1 to TRBJ2-7, with D possibly TRBD2 on 6 matching bases. The CDR3 has 14 residues. The ends were cut back, 0 bases at V and 12 bases at J, with 19 bases in the middle. Germline lookup yields CDR1 SGHRS and CDR2 YFSETQ.